The 25 T cell receptor beta chains below come from one sample, sequenced in a study of blood T cell repertoires in COVID-19. Profiling relied on immunoSEQ multiplex PCR, and the TCRdb table lists in-frame clones only, not all of them. The sample records hundreds of thousands of clones, approximately 90% being singletons. Sequenced input: peripheral blood. The receptors come from a man aged 18-30 years with active or convalescent COVID-19.

The V and J genes are TRBV4-1 and TRBJ2-5; the D gene is possibly TRBD2 (6 bases). The CDR3 covers 19 residues. Germline V gene sequence: CDR1 MGHRA, CDR2 YSYEKL. The V and J ends lost 1 base and 3 bases respectively, with 24 bases between them. CDR3 sequence reads: CASSQGRVFRKRGEETQYF. CDR3 DNA sequence: TGCGCCAGCAGCCAAGGGAGGGTGTTTAGAAAGCGCGGCGAAGAGACCCAGTACTTC.

V and J are TRBV27 and TRBJ2-7; 8 positions agree with TRBD2. Trimming at V came to 5 bases and at J to 2 bases, leaving 5 bases not matched to a gene. Germline CDR1 is MNHEY and CDR2 is SMNVEV (reference sequence). The CDR3 runs to 14 residues. This chain's CDR3 is CASSVGLEPYEQYF. The CDR3 nucleotides are TGTGCCAGCAGTGTGGGACTAGAACCCTACGAGCAGTACTTC.

The chain has TRBV7-8 and TRBJ1-5, with D possibly being TRBD1 (6 bases). The CDR3 totals 14 residues. Per the germline V gene, CDR1 is SGHVS and CDR2 is FQNEAQ. The V gene lost 5 bases and the J gene lost 6 bases, with 14 bases spanning the gap. This CDR3 is CASSAGGLTQPQHF. Written as DNA, the CDR3 is TGTGCCAGCAGCGCGGGGGGGCTGACTCAGCCCCAGCATTTT.

The chain carries TRBV4-1 and TRBJ1-5; D is unresolved. Germline-derived CDR1 and CDR2 are MGHRA and YSYEKL. V was cut by 0 bases and J by 9 bases, with 9 bases left in between. The CDR3 consists of 13 residues. The CDR3 region is CASSQEVVGPQHF. Written as DNA, the CDR3 is TGCGCCAGCAGCCAAGAAGTTGTCGGGCCCCAGCATTTT.

The chain uses TRBV5-1 and TRBJ1-5; tentatively, D is TRBD1 (5 bases). Germline-derived CDR1 and CDR2 are SGHRS and YFSETQ. V gave up 1 base and J gave up 5 bases, with 10 bases separating them. The CDR3 has 14 residues. CDR3 residues: CASSLTGADQPQHF. The CDR3 DNA sequence: TGCGCCAGCAGCTTGACTGGGGCCGATCAGCCCCAGCATTTT.

The rearrangement joins TRBV5-1 to TRBJ2-7; 7 nucleotides agree with TRBD2. Germline trimming cut 1 base from V and 4 bases from J; bases unmatched to any gene: 5. The CDR3 totals 14 residues. Germline lookup yields CDR1 SGHRS and CDR2 YFSETQ. CDR3 coding DNA: TGCGCCAGCAGCTTGAGGGAGGGAAGGTACGAGCAGTACTTC. It codes for CASSLREGRYEQYF. Supplemented by reference TRBV5-1 and TRBJ2-7, the full variable domain reads KAGVTQTPRYLIKTRGQQVTLSCSPISGHRSVSWYQQTPGQGLQFLFEYFSETQRNKGNFPGRFSGRQFSNSRSEMNVSTLELGDSALYLCASSLREGRYEQYFGPGTRLTVT.

The rearrangement joins TRBV5-1 to TRBJ2-3; 8 positions match TRBD2. The CDR3 runs 14 residues. Germline-derived CDR1 and CDR2 are SGHRS and YFSETQ. J was trimmed by 5 bases and V by 4 bases; bases with no gene match: 6. The CDR3 sequence: CASSRTSWIDTQYF. The CDR3, as DNA: TGCGCCAGCAGCCGGACTAGCTGGATAGATACGCAGTATTTT.

This clone was seen repeatedly, ten times or more. Here the CDR3 reads CASSEGRDYNEQFF. CDR3 coding DNA: TGTGCCAGCAGTGAAGGCCGGGACTACAATGAGCAGTTCTTC. The rearrangement uses TRBV6-1 and TRBJ2-1; D might be TRBD2 (5 bases). The CDR3 sequence is 14 residues long. The germline V and J ends were trimmed by 1 base and 3 bases, with 7 bases remaining between them. Germline-derived CDR1 and CDR2 are MNHNS and SASEGT.

The count of this clone is one. V and J are TRBV25-1 and TRBJ2-3; 8 nucleotides line up with TRBD2. The CDR3 has 14 amino acids. Germline V gene sequence: CDR1 MGHDK, CDR2 SYGVNS. V lost 6 bases to trimming and J lost 2 bases; unmatched junction nucleotides: 4. The CDR3 DNA follows: TGTGCCAGCAGCGGACTAGCATACACAGATACGCAGTATTTT. Translation: CASSGLAYTDTQYF.

The chain has TRBV19 and TRBJ1-1, with TRBD1 matching over 8 bases. V shed 4 bases, J shed 4 bases, and the junction held 11 bases outside the gene matches. The CDR3 runs 16 residues. Germline CDR1 reads LNHDA; CDR2 reads SQIVND (reference sequence). The CDR3 loop is CASSKGQGRRGTEAFF. CDR3 coding DNA: TGTGCCAGTAGTAAAGGACAGGGAAGGAGGGGCACTGAAGCTTTCTTT.

This chain connects TRBV15 to TRBJ1-3; D ambiguous. CDR1 and CDR2 from the germline V gene are LNHNV and YYDKDF (reference sequence). CDR3 length equals 15 residues. Trimming stripped 3 bases from V and 0 bases from J, with 9 bases between. In DNA form, the CDR3 reads TGTGCCACCAGCAGCCTTCACACCTCTGGAAACACCATATATTTT. This encodes CATSSLHTSGNTIYF.

V usage is TRBV6-6 and J usage is TRBJ1-1; TRBD1 agrees at 7 bases. Germline V gene lookup returns CDR1 MNHNY and CDR2 SVGAGI (reference sequence). This CDR3 is 14 amino acids long. J lost 5 bases, V lost 5 bases, and 8 bases had no gene match. The CDR3 DNA follows: TGTGCCAGCAGTCCAGGGGGAGGTTATACTGAAGCTTTCTTT. Protein sequence: CASSPGGGYTEAFF.

The chain combines TRBV5-1 with TRBJ2-1; 10 positions match TRBD2. The CDR3 consists of 16 residues. Germline trimming cut 4 bases from V and 0 bases from J; bases unmatched to any gene: 4. The germline gives CDR1 SGHRS, CDR2 YFSETQ. The CDR3 here is CASSRTSGSSYNEQFF. As DNA, the CDR3 is TGCGCCAGCAGCCGGACTAGCGGAAGCTCCTACAATGAGCAGTTCTTC. The full variable domain, in which reference TRBV5-1 and TRBJ2-1 provide the parts outside the CDR3, is KAGVTQTPRYLIKTRGQQVTLSCSPISGHRSVSWYQQTPGQGLQFLFEYFSETQRNKGNFPGRFSGRQFSNSRSEMNVSTLELGDSALYLCASSRTSGSSYNEQFFGPGTRLTVL.

About this clone itself: A read error may account for a junction end that differs from germline. The chain employs TRBV19 and TRBJ2-1, with TRBD2 matching over 15 bases. The CDR3 runs 17 residues. Germline loops: CDR1 LNHDA, CDR2 SQIVND (reference sequence). CDR3 loop: CASRIGRTSGRENEQFF. The CDR3 DNA reads as TGTGCCAGTAGAATAGGCCGGACTAGCGGGAGGGAGAATGAGCAGTTCTTC. Drawing the rest from reference TRBV19 and TRBJ2-1, the complete variable domain is DGGITQSPKYLFRKEGQNVTLSCEQNLNHDAMYWYRQDPGQGLRLIYYSQIVNDFQKGDIAEGYSVSREKKESFPLTVTSAQKNPTAFYLCASRIGRTSGRENEQFFGPGTRLTVL.

The chain couples TRBV2 to TRBJ2-7; TRBD1 matches 9 bases. Germline loops: CDR1 SNHLY, CDR2 FYNNEI. After removal of 6 bases from V and 7 bases from J, the junction contained 13 bases not matched to a gene. The CDR3 sequence is 15 residues long. CDR3 in amino acids: CASSQEGTGSGEQYF. DNA for the CDR3: TGTGCCAGCAGCCAAGAAGGGACAGGGAGTGGGGAGCAGTACTTC.

This sequence joins TRBV7-9 and TRBJ1-1; the D gene is possibly TRBD1 (5 bases). The V end lost 5 bases, the J end lost 1 base, and 14 bases lay between the germline ends. This CDR3 region has 15 residues. Germline-derived CDR1 and CDR2 are SEHNR and FQNEAQ (reference sequence). Here the CDR3 reads CASSPRGVENTEAFF. CDR3 in DNA: TGTGCCAGCAGCCCCCGGGGGGTTGAGAACACTGAAGCTTTCTTT.

The chain uses TRBV4-2 and TRBJ2-7, with 12 bases matching TRBD1. The CDR3 is 14 amino acids. V was clipped by 2 bases and J by 6 bases; unmatched bases: 2. Germline V gene sequence: CDR1 LGHNA, CDR2 YNFKEQ. This CDR3 is CASSQRDRGLEQYF. CDR3 sequence (DNA): TGTGCCAGCAGCCAACGGGACAGGGGGCTCGAGCAGTACTTC.

The V gene is TRBV28, the J gene TRBJ1-4, with D uncertain. V was cut by 8 bases and J by 14 bases, with 21 bases left in between. Germline loops: CDR1 MDHEN, CDR2 SYDVKM. The CDR3 is made up of 13 amino acids. The CDR3 DNA reads TGTGCCAGCTCGACCATTAACGAGCGGGCCCTGTTTTTT. Its protein product is CASSTINERALFF. The full variable domain, its missing parts supplied by reference TRBV28 and TRBJ1-4, is DVKVTQSSRYLVKRTGEKVFLECVQDMDHENMFWYRQDPGLGLRLIYFSYDVKMKEKGDIPEGYSVSREKKERFSLILESASTNQTSMYLCASSTINERALFFGSGTQLSVL.

This sequence joins TRBV5-1 and TRBJ2-1, with 9 bases lining up with TRBD2. Germline values: CDR1 SGHRS, CDR2 YFSETQ. The CDR3 sequence is 15 residues long. With V trimmed by 9 bases and J by 9 bases, 16 bases remained unmatched. The CDR3 bases are TGCGCCACCAACCCCGGGACTAGCAAAGAGGGTGAGCAGTTCTTC. Protein sequence: CATNPGTSKEGEQFF.

The V gene is TRBV3-1 (or the pseudogene TRBV3-2), the J gene TRBJ2-1, with 12 bases identical to TRBD2. The length of the CDR3 is 15 residues. The germline gives CDR1 LGHDT, CDR2 YNNKEL (reference sequence). The trim removed 6 bases at V and 10 bases at J, leaving 10 bases unmatched. Here the CDR3 reads CASRRTSGVLGEQFF. For the CDR3, the DNA is TGTGCCAGCAGACGGACTAGCGGGGTCTTGGGGGAGCAGTTCTTC.

J is TRBJ1-2 and V is TRBV9; D remains unclear. Trimming took off 4 bases at V and 4 bases at J, with 11 bases between the two ends. Germline V gives CDR1 SGDLS, CDR2 YYNGEE. CDR3 length: 13 residues. The CDR3 loop reads CASSPGVSYGYTF. DNA for the CDR3: TGTGCCAGCAGCCCCGGTGTTAGCTATGGCTACACCTTC. The whole variable domain, remainder taken from reference TRBV9 and TRBJ1-2, is DSGVTQTPKHLITATGQRVTLRCSPRSGDLSVYWYQQSLDQGLQFLIQYYNGEERAKGNILERFSAQQFPDLHSELNLSSLELGDSALYFCASSPGVSYGYTFGSGTRLTVV.

This clone was found once. The chain couples TRBV7-9 to TRBJ1-2, with a possible D match to TRBD1 (6 bases). The CDR3 loop spans 14 amino acids. Per the germline V gene, CDR1 is SEHNR and CDR2 is FQNEAQ (reference sequence). V was trimmed by 8 bases and J by 2 bases, leaving 15 bases between them. The CDR3 spells CASGPRTANYGYTF. The CDR3, as DNA: TGTGCCAGCGGTCCACGGACAGCCAACTATGGCTACACCTTC.

Worth noting for this clone: This sample includes further DNA sequences coding for the same CDR3. V usage is TRBV15 and J usage is TRBJ1-4, with D tentatively TRBD1 (6 bases). Trimming shortened V by 3 bases and J by 0 bases, and 11 bases separated the two germline ends. This CDR3 region has 16 residues. The germline gives CDR1 LNHNV, CDR2 YYDKDF (reference sequence). CDR3 region: CATSRDSVATNEKLFF. CDR3 in DNA: TGTGCCACCAGCAGGGACAGCGTTGCAACTAATGAAAAACTGTTTTTT.

The chain recombines TRBV29-1 with TRBJ1-2; a weak D match, TRBD1 (5 bases). Germline CDR1 SQVTM, CDR2 ANQGSEA. The CDR3 runs to 12 residues. V lost 7 bases and J 1 base, leaving 10 bases between the germline ends. For the CDR3, the DNA is TGCAGCGCAGGAGGGGTTAACTATGGCTACACCTTC. It is translated as CSAGGVNYGYTF.

This rearrangement joins TRBV4-1 to TRBJ2-1, with 9 bases aligning to TRBD2. The CDR3 spans 14 residues. J gave up 6 bases and V 4 bases, and 4 bases lay outside the gene matches. Germline lookup yields CDR1 MGHRA and CDR2 YSYEKL. CDR3 region: CASSPWTSANEQFF. In DNA, the CDR3 is TGCGCCAGCAGCCCTTGGACTAGCGCCAATGAGCAGTTCTTC.